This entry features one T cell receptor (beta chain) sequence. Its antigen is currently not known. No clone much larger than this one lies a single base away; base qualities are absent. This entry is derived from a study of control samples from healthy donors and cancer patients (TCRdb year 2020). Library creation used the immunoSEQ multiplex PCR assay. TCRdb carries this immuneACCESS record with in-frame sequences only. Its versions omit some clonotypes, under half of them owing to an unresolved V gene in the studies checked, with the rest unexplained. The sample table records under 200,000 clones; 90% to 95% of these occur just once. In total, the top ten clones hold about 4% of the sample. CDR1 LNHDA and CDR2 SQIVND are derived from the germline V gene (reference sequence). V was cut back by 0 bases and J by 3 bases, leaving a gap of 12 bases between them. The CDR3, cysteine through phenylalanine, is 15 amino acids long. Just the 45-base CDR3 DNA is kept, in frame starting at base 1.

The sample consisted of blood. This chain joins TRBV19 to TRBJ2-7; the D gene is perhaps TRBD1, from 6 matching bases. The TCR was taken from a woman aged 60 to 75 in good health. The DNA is TGTGCCAGTAGTATAGATCTTAAAGGGGGCTACGAGCAGTACTTC. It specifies CASSIDLKGGYEQYF.